This T cell receptor beta chain stems from a study of post-analysis software for immune sequencing data. Findings of the study overall: Four to six TRBV segments were more frequent in patients than controls; TRBV5-6, TRBV5-1 and TRBV20-1 belonged to this group. Significantly decreased normalized Chao1 diversity was recorded for multiple sclerosis patients relative to controls.

Unique molecular identifiers tagged the TCR beta cDNA libraries. Using its own MiXCR run on the PCR reads, TCRdb lists one record per CDR3 protein. The table records fewer than 850,000 distinct CDR3 sequences, roughly 27% of them present only once. This clonotype was counted only a few times. Its antigen is not known. J was trimmed by 3 bases and V by 4 bases; bases with no gene match: 7. Looked up from germline, CDR1 is SGHRS and CDR2 is YFSETQ. The CDR3 sequence is 15 residues long. The chain joins TRBV5-1 to TRBJ2-5, with 9 bases that match TRBD2. Sample: blood. The sequence came from a girl between 10 and 17 years old with multiple sclerosis. The CDR3 DNA reads as TGCGCCAGCAGCCTAGCGGGGAATTGGGAAGAGACCCAGTACTTC. This gives the protein CASSLAGNWEETQYF. Supplemented by reference TRBV5-1 and TRBJ2-5, the full variable domain reads KAGVTQTPRYLIKTRGQQVTLSCSPISGHRSVSWYQQTPGQGLQFLFEYFSETQRNKGNFPGRFSGRQFSNSRSEMNVSTLELGDSALYLCASSLAGNWEETQYFGPGTRLLVL.